The 28 T cell receptor beta chains below come from one sample, sequenced in a study of blood T cells in healthy people across ages. Sample-barcoded 5' priming and a J-beta primer mix drove a second PCR of roughly 7 to 11 cycles. MiXCR, run by TCRdb on the 5' RACE reads, gives a single entry per CDR3 protein. The repertoire includes 1.2 million to 1.5 million distinct CDR3 sequences, roughly 40% of them detected once, and 7% to 9% sits in the top ten. Sequenced sample: blood. These receptors were taken from a woman aged 18-29 years in good health.

This clonotype showed up just a few times. V usage is TRBV2 and J usage is TRBJ2-5; D ambiguous. The J call is in doubt because the DNA end fits TRBJ2-7 better. Germline CDR1 and CDR2: SNHLY and FYNNEI. The CDR3 has 13 amino acids. The CDR3 sequence: CASSERGVFEQYF. The CDR3 DNA reads TGTGCCAGCAGTGAACGAGGAGTATTCGAGCAGTACTTC.

The CDR3 protein is CSAIRQAGSTQYF. CDR3 coding DNA: TGCAGTGCCATCCGACAGGCCGGTTCCACGCAGTATTTT. The chain links TRBV20-1 to TRBJ2-3; maybe TRBD1 (6 bases). CDR1 DFQATT and CDR2 SNEGSKA come from the germline V gene (reference sequence). This CDR3 is built from 13 residues. Trimming left V 6 bases short and J 9 bases short, with 19 bases between.

The rearrangement joins TRBV4-1 to TRBJ1-1; D might be TRBD1 (5 bases). The ends were cut back, 0 bases at V and 1 base at J, with 12 bases in the middle. The CDR3 extends over 16 amino acids. Germline-derived CDR1 and CDR2 are MGHRA and YSYEKL. CDR3 DNA sequence: TGCGCCAGCAGCCAAGATGGCCCGAGGGGGAACACTGAAGCTTTCTTT. Residues: CASSQDGPRGNTEAFF.

The chain uses TRBV6-5 and TRBJ2-7; 7 positions match TRBD1. Germline CDR1 and CDR2: MNHEY and SVGAGI. This CDR3 has 18 amino acids. V was pared by 3 bases and J by 3 bases, with 17 bases of the junction left unmatched. The DNA of the CDR3 is TGTGCCAGCAGTTATCCAGACAGGGACCGTCTTAACCTCTACGAGCAGTACTTC. Amino acid sequence: CASSYPDRDRLNLYEQYF.

The chain couples TRBV3-1 to TRBJ2-1; TRBD1 is a possible D gene (5 bases). This CDR3 has 16 amino acids. Trimming took off 4 bases at V and 9 bases at J, with 22 bases between the two ends. Germline assignment: CDR1 LGHDT and CDR2 YNNKEL (reference sequence). The CDR3 DNA is TGTGCCAGCAGCCTGGAGTGGACAAACCCCGCAAGTGAGCAGTTCTTC. Translation gives CASSLEWTNPASEQFF.

The genes are TRBV12-5 and TRBJ2-1, with a weak D call TRBD1 (6 bases). V lost 2 bases and J lost 10, with 18 bases in between. CDR1 and CDR2 (germline): LGHNT, FRNRAP. The CDR3 consists of 15 residues. The CDR3 sequence is CASGLWETGNWEQFF. As DNA, the CDR3 is TGTGCTAGTGGTTTGTGGGAGACAGGCAATTGGGAGCAGTTCTTC. The whole variable domain, remainder taken from reference TRBV12-5 and TRBJ2-1, is DARVTQTPRHKVTEMGQEVTMRCQPILGHNTVFWYRQTMMQGLELLAYFRNRAPLDDSGMPKDRFSAEMPDATLATLKIQPSEPRDSAVYFCASGLWETGNWEQFFGPGTRLTVL.

This clonotype was seen more than once but under ten times. The chain is built from TRBV12-3 or TRBV12-4 and TRBJ1-1; no definite D call. The length of the CDR3 is 14 residues. V lost 6 bases, J lost 5 bases, and 16 bases lay in between. CDR3 residues: CASSQWTGGTEAFF. Here the CDR3 DNA reads TGTGCCAGCAGCCAGTGGACCGGAGGAACTGAAGCTTTCTTT.

The rearrangement uses TRBV9 and TRBJ1-2, with 8 positions matching TRBD1. Germline lookup yields CDR1 SGDLS and CDR2 YYNGEE. Trimming at V came to 2 bases and at J to 2 bases, leaving 5 bases not matched to a gene. This CDR3 has 15 amino acids. The CDR3 bases are TGTGCCAGCAGCGTTCAGGGGGCTAACAACTATGGCTACACCTTC. Encoded protein: CASSVQGANNYGYTF.

There are a few counts of this clonotype. CDR3 sequence (DNA): TGTGCCACCAGCAGAACCGGGGAGCTGTTTTTT. Translation gives CATSRTGELFF. The chain joins TRBV15 to TRBJ2-2; D is unclear. Trimming cost V 2 bases and J 5 bases, with 0 bases left between them. The CDR3 extends over 11 amino acids. The germline CDR1 and CDR2 sequences are LNHNV and YYDKDF (reference sequence).

This chain links TRBV28 with TRBJ2-1, with D hard to call. The last part of the DNA fits TRBJ2-7 better; the J call may be wrong. This CDR3 comprises 15 residues. Germline CDR1 is MDHEN and CDR2 is SYDVKM. CDR3 loop: CASLSPGPYYNEQYF. CDR3 nucleotides: TGTGCCAGCCTTAGTCCGGGTCCATACTACAATGAGCAGTACTTC.

This chain links TRBV7-2 with TRBJ1-2, with 7 bases matching TRBD1. V lost 4 bases to trimming and J lost 6 bases; unmatched junction nucleotides: 5. The CDR3 spans 13 residues. Germline lookup yields CDR1 SGHTA and CDR2 FQGNSA. This chain's CDR3 is CASSSPTGNGYTF. CDR3 nucleotides: TGTGCCAGCAGCTCACCGACAGGGAATGGCTACACCTTC.

In regard to this clonotype: Sequence at one end of the junction differs from germline and may be a read error. The rearrangement links TRBV3-1 to TRBJ2-1; 7 nucleotides agree with TRBD2. Germline values: CDR1 LGHDT, CDR2 YNNKEL (reference sequence). This CDR3 spans 13 amino acids. CDR3 loop: CASSQPGGNEQFF. The CDR3 coding sequence is TGCGCCAGCAGCCAACCGGGGGGCAATGAGCAGTTCTTC.

The sample holds a few counts of this clonotype. The chain employs TRBV7-4 and TRBJ1-5; TRBD1 agrees at 7 bases. The CDR3 totals 18 residues. Losses at the gene ends were 4 bases for V and 4 bases for J; bases not matched to a gene: 16. Germline-derived CDR1 and CDR2 are SGHVT and SQSDAQ. The CDR3 DNA reads TGTGCCAGCAGCTCACATAGGGAGGGGGCCAATACTAATCAGCCCCAGCATTTT. Its protein is CASSSHREGANTNQPQHF.

The rearrangement links TRBV7-8 to TRBJ1-1; 10 nucleotides align to TRBD1. Germline-derived CDR1 and CDR2 are SGHVS and FQNEAQ. The CDR3 extends over 14 amino acids. J lost 3 bases, V lost 6 bases, and 4 bases had no gene match. CDR3 in amino acids: CASSQTGGYTEAFF. CDR3 nucleotides: TGTGCCAGCAGTCAGACAGGGGGCTACACTGAAGCTTTCTTT.

The rearrangement joins TRBV6-2 or TRBV6-3 to TRBJ1-5, with 7 bases fitting TRBD1. The CDR3 runs 14 residues. Trimming at V came to 5 bases and at J to 9 bases, leaving 10 bases not matched to a gene. Germline values: CDR1 MNHEY, CDR2 SVGEGT. The chain's CDR3 is CASSHDRDFVPQHF. In DNA form, the CDR3 reads TGTGCCAGCAGTCACGACAGGGATTTTGTGCCCCAGCATTTT.

This chain joins TRBV5-1 and TRBJ2-3, with D possibly called TRBD1 or TRBD2 (5 bases each). Trimming took off 5 bases at V and 5 bases at J, with 12 bases between the two ends. Germline loops: CDR1 SGHRS, CDR2 YFSETQ. The CDR3 sequence is 13 residues long. The CDR3 nucleotides read TGCGCCAGCAGTTGGGACGTTTTAGATACGCAGTATTTT. Translated, it gives CASSWDVLDTQYF.

The gene calls are TRBV5-1 and TRBJ1-2; 9 positions agree with TRBD1. The ends lost 0 bases at V and 6 bases at J; junction bases unmatched: 12. This CDR3 has 17 amino acids. Germline values: CDR1 SGHRS, CDR2 YFSETQ. CDR3 DNA: TGCGCCAGCAGCTTGGCGGGACAGGGCCTCGGAGGGCATGGCTACACCTTC. Translated, it gives CASSLAGQGLGGHGYTF.

The rearrangement joins TRBV7-2 to TRBJ2-2; D is unresolved. V lost 5 bases and J 8 bases, leaving 18 bases between the germline ends. The CDR3 runs to 15 residues. Germline CDR1 reads SGHTA; CDR2 reads FQGNSA. CDR3 residues: CASSPEWASRGELFF. The CDR3 DNA reads TGTGCCAGCAGCCCAGAATGGGCGTCAAGGGGGGAGCTGTTTTTT.

The table lists this clonotype with a few counts. The rearrangement uses TRBV5-1 and TRBJ2-5; D may correspond to TRBD1 or TRBD2 (5 bases each). V lost 0 bases and J lost 12, with 12 bases in between. Germline lookup yields CDR1 SGHRS and CDR2 YFSETQ. This CDR3 has 12 amino acids. In DNA, the CDR3 is TGCGCCAGCAGCTTGGAGGGGACGCCAGAGTACTTC. Amino acids: CASSLEGTPEYF.

The rearrangement uses TRBV5-4 and TRBJ2-3, with 10 bases identical to TRBD1. CDR1 and CDR2 (germline): SGHNT, YYREEE (reference sequence). Germline trimming cut 4 bases from V and 5 bases from J; bases unmatched to any gene: 7. The CDR3 sequence is 15 residues long. The CDR3 protein is CASSPDRGFIDTQYF. The CDR3 DNA sequence: TGTGCCAGCAGCCCGGACAGGGGGTTTATAGATACGCAGTATTTT. Variable domain in full (rest from reference TRBV5-4 and TRBJ2-3): ETGVTQSPTHLIKTRGQQVTLRCSSQSGHNTVSWYQQALGQGPQFIFQYYREEENGRGNFPPRFSGLQFPNYSSELNVNALELDDSALYLCASSPDRGFIDTQYFGPGTRLTVL.

The chain combines TRBV4-1 with TRBJ2-2, with TRBD2 matching 7 bases. Trimming cost V 0 bases and J 4 bases; bases outside gene matches: 11. CDR3 length equals 18 residues. Looked up from germline, CDR1 is MGHRA and CDR2 is YSYEKL. The CDR3 nucleotides read TGCGCCAGCAGCCAAGACACGCGAGTGGGGAGGGGCACCGGGGAGCTGTTTTTT. Translated: CASSQDTRVGRGTGELFF.

Only one count was recorded for this clonotype. The CDR3 does not close with the conserved phenylalanine or tryptophan, likely indicating a read error. The chain has TRBV29-1 and TRBJ1-2; TRBD1 matches at 11 bases. This CDR3 region has 13 residues. V was clipped by 6 bases and J by 2 bases; unmatched bases: 2. Per the germline V gene, CDR1 is SQVTM and CDR2 is ANQGSEA. The DNA of the CDR3 is TGCAGCGTCGGGACAGGGGGGAACTATGGCTACACCTAC. Amino acid sequence: CSVGTGGNYGYTY.

The V gene is TRBV20-1, the J gene TRBJ2-7, with TRBD2 matching 10 bases. Per the germline V gene, CDR1 is DFQATT and CDR2 is SNEGSKA (reference sequence). The CDR3 extends over 15 amino acids. J was trimmed by 5 bases and V by 0 bases; bases with no gene match: 7. CDR3 sequence reads: CSARDSGGTPNEQYF. The CDR3, as DNA: TGCAGTGCTAGAGATAGCGGGGGGACCCCCAACGAGCAGTACTTC.

This chain links TRBV3-1 with TRBJ2-5; tentatively, D is TRBD1 or TRBD2 (5 bases each). This CDR3 is 15 amino acids long. Germline CDR1 is LGHDT and CDR2 is YNNKEL (reference sequence). V dropped 1 base and J dropped 4 bases, with 13 bases sitting between them. CDR3 amino acids: CASSQGRVRGETQYF. Written as DNA, the CDR3 is TGTGCCAGCAGCCAAGGGCGAGTGAGGGGAGAGACCCAGTACTTC.

Regarding this clonotype: One end of the junction varies from germline; a read error may be responsible. The V and J genes are TRBV7-3 and TRBJ2-2; 9 positions agree with TRBD2. The CDR3 covers 14 residues. CDR1 and CDR2 from the germline V gene are SGHTA and FQGTGA. CDR3 sequence: CASSFSGGTGELFF. DNA of the CDR3: TGCGCCAGCAGCTTTAGCGGGGGCACCGGGGAGCTGTTTTTT.

This clonotype was detected only a few times. The chain links TRBV11-2 to TRBJ2-3, with D possibly being TRBD1 (5 bases). The length of the CDR3 is 15 residues. Germline loops: CDR1 SGHAT, CDR2 FQNNGV. Trimming left V 5 bases short and J 3 bases short, with 15 bases between. The CDR3 coding sequence is TGTGCCAGCAGCCCGGCACCAGGGAAGACAGATACGCAGTATTTT. This gives the protein CASSPAPGKTDTQYF. The full variable domain, completed using reference TRBV11-2 and TRBJ2-3, is EAGVAQSPRYKIIEKRQSVAFWCNPISGHATLYWYQQILGQGPKLLIQFQNNGVVDDSQLPKDRFSAERLKGVDSTLKIQPAKLEDSAVYLCASSPAPGKTDTQYFGPGTRLTVL.

This clonotype was found a few times. The genes are TRBV9 and TRBJ2-3; tentative D call: TRBD1 (5 bases). The germline CDR1 and CDR2 sequences are SGDLS and YYNGEE. Trimming pared 3 bases from V and 0 bases from J, leaving 8 bases between. This CDR3 comprises 14 residues. The CDR3 loop reads CASSERQSTDTQYF. In nucleotides, the CDR3 is TGTGCCAGCAGCGAGAGACAGAGCACAGATACGCAGTATTTT.

The genes are TRBV20-1 and TRBJ2-5; perhaps D is TRBD1 or TRBD2 (6 bases each). The germline CDR1 and CDR2 sequences are DFQATT and SNEGSKA (reference sequence). This CDR3 region has 14 residues. V gave up 1 base and J gave up 11 bases, with 20 bases separating them. CDR3 DNA: TGCAGTGCTAGAGTTAAGGGGGGAAGCGATGAGCAGTACTTC. It yields the protein CSARVKGGSDEQYF.